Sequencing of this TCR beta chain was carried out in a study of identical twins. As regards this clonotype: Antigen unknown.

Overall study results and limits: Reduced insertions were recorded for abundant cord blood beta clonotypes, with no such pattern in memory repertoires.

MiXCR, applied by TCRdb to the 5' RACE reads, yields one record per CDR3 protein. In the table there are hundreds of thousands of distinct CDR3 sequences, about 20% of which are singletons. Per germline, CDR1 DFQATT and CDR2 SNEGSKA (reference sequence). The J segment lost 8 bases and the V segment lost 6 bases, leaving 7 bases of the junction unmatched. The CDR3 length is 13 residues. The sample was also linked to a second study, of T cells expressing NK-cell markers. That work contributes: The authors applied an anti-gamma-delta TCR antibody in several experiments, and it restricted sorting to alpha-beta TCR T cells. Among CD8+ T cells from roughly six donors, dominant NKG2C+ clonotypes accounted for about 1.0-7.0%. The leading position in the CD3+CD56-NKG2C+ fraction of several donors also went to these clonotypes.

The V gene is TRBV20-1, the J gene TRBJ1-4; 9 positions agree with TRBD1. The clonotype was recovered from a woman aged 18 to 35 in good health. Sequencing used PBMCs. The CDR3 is CSARQGGEEKLFF. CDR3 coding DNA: TGCAGTGCCCGACAGGGGGGGGAGGAAAAACTGTTTTTT.